A selection of T cell receptor beta chains follows, all from one sample in a study of T cells in tuberculosis. Sequencing used immunoSEQ multiplex PCR; TCRdb keeps in-frame clones, though not all of them. The repertoire includes 40,000 to 45,000 clones, about 95% of them detected once, and less than 8.5% sits in the top ten. Material: PBMCs. The receptors were sampled from a donor between 10 and 35 years old with latent tuberculosis or without tuberculosis infection. Both conserved end residues are part of each CDR3. A D gene is named only where the DNA matches it firmly. Clone size is shown for a subset of rows, as once, few, many or a class of expanded clone.

CDR3 protein	CDR3 DNA	J gene	D gene	clone size	V gene
CASSSADSQDTQYF	TGTGCCAGCAGTTCGGCGGACAGCCAAGATACGCAGTATTTT	TRBJ2-3	NA	NA	TRBV27
CASSLFPGQDHNEQFF	TGCGCCAGCAGCTTATTCCCGGGACAGGACCACAATGAGCAGTTCTTC	TRBJ2-1	TRBD1	NA	TRBV5-1
CASRLMLLEPSNTGELFF	TGTGCCAGCAGGTTAATGCTATTAGAACCCTCGAACACCGGGGAGCTGTTTTTT	TRBJ2-2	NA	NA	TRBV7-9
CASSFLDSSTNEKLFF	TGCGCCAGCAGCTTTTTGGACAGCTCAACTAATGAAAAACTGTTTTTT	TRBJ1-4	NA	NA	TRBV5-1
CASSLGAGNNNQPQHF	TGCGCCAGCAGCTTGGGGGCAGGAAACAATAATCAGCCCCAGCATTTT	TRBJ1-5	NA	NA	TRBV5-1
CSVRSGSHPEQYF	TGCAGCGTTAGAAGCGGGAGTCATCCCGAGCAGTACTTC	TRBJ2-7	TRBD2	NA	TRBV29-1
CASSTDRDRGWYEQYF	TGCGCCAGCAGCACAGACCGGGACAGGGGGTGGTACGAGCAGTACTTC	TRBJ2-7	TRBD1	once	TRBV5-1
CASSLAGTANYGYTF	TGTGCCAGCAGCTTAGCCGGGACAGCCAACTATGGCTACACCTTC	TRBJ1-2	TRBD1	NA	TRBV7-2
CASSRTSGSPLPGGQYF	TGTGCCAGCAGTCGGACTAGCGGGAGTCCTCTCCCCGGGGGGCAGTACTTC	TRBJ2-7	TRBD2	NA	TRBV27
CASSVQGVGANVLTF	TGTGCCAGTAGTGTACAGGGGGTTGGGGCCAACGTCCTGACTTTC	TRBJ2-6	TRBD1	NA	TRBV19
CASSRSGASYEQYF	TGCGCCAGCAGCCGGAGCGGGGCCTCCTACGAGCAGTACTTC	TRBJ2-7	TRBD2	NA	TRBV4-1
CASSFCLASEASYEQYF	TGTGCCAGCAGCTTCTGTCTCGCGAGCGAAGCCTCCTACGAGCAGTACTTC	TRBJ2-7	NA	once	TRBV5-4
CASSPKLASGGETQYF	TGTGCCAGCTCACCAAAGCTAGCCTCGGGTGGGGAGACCCAGTACTTC	TRBJ2-5	NA	NA	TRBV18
CASSLGALTNSPLHF	TGCGCCAGCAGCTTGGGGGCACTTACAAATTCACCCCTCCACTTT	TRBJ1-6	NA	NA	TRBV5-1
CASRRTELTDTQYF	TGTGCCAGCAGAAGGACTGAACTCACAGATACGCAGTATTTT	TRBJ2-3	NA	NA	TRBV2
CACSQGGRNANTGELFF	TGTGCCTGTTCCCAGGGGGGCAGAAACGCGAACACCGGGGAGCTGTTTTTT	TRBJ2-2	NA	once	TRBV30
CSVDGSRGGGYTF	TGCAGCGTTGATGGTTCCAGGGGAGGGGGCTACACCTTC	TRBJ1-2	NA	NA	TRBV29-1
CAWSPEARTDTQYF	TGTGCCTGGAGTCCCGAGGCCCGCACAGATACGCAGTATTTT	TRBJ2-3	NA	NA	TRBV30
CASSLGQGIGEQYF	TGTGCCAGCAGTTTAGGTCAGGGCATAGGCGAGCAGTACTTC	TRBJ2-7	NA	NA	TRBV28
CSVVTGGSTDTQYF	TGCAGCGTTGTAACAGGGGGCAGCACAGATACGCAGTATTTT	TRBJ2-3	TRBD1	NA	TRBV29-1
CASRLLDRALLKEYF	TGTGCCAGCAGACTCCTGGACAGGGCGTTATTGAAGGAGTACTTC	TRBJ2-7	TRBD1	NA	TRBV5-6
CASSLGLAVNEQFF	TGTGCCAGCAGCTTGGGACTAGCGGTGAATGAGCAGTTCTTC	TRBJ2-1	TRBD2	NA	TRBV7-3
CASSSDRGSGYTF	TGTGCCAGCAGTAGCGACAGGGGAAGTGGCTACACCTTC	TRBJ1-2	TRBD1	once	TRBV6-5
CASTMVGTANTGELFF	TGCGCCAGCACCATGGTCGGGACAGCGAACACCGGGGAGCTGTTTTTT	TRBJ2-2	TRBD1	once	TRBV5-1
CASSHSQETQYF	TGTGCCAGCAGTCACAGCCAAGAGACCCAGTACTTC	TRBJ2-5	NA	NA	TRBV27
CASSFPQGRQYF	TGTGCCAGCAGTTTCCCACAGGGTAGGCAGTACTTC	TRBJ2-7	NA	NA	TRBV5-6
CASSLGGPRSATEAFF	TGTGCCAGCAGCTTAGGGGGGCCTAGGTCTGCCACTGAAGCTTTCTTT	TRBJ1-1	NA	NA	TRBV7-2
CASSFMAGSTEAFF	TGTGCCAGCAGTTTTATGGCGGGGAGCACTGAAGCTTTCTTT	TRBJ1-1	NA	NA	TRBV27
CAWSVRPQGGVNTEAFF	TGTGCCTGGAGTGTACGCCCCCAGGGCGGGGTGAACACTGAAGCTTTCTTT	TRBJ1-1	NA	NA	TRBV30
CASSLAGREQYF	TGTGCCAGCAGCTTGGCAGGGCGCGAGCAGTACTTC	TRBJ2-7	NA	NA	TRBV5-8
CASSPRTGMNTEAFF	TGTGCCAGCAGCCCAAGGACAGGGATGAACACTGAAGCTTTCTTT	TRBJ1-1	TRBD1	NA	TRBV11-3
CASSLSTGERGNEQFF	TGTGCCAGCAGCTTGTCAACGGGAGAAAGGGGCAATGAGCAGTTCTTC	TRBJ2-1	NA	NA	TRBV5-6
CAWSLQLNSPLHF	TGTGCCTGGAGTTTACAGCTTAATTCACCCCTCCACTTT	TRBJ1-6	NA	NA	TRBV30
CASSDGTADQPQHF	TGTGCCAGCAGCGACGGGACAGCGGATCAGCCCCAGCATTTT	TRBJ1-5	TRBD1	NA	TRBV7-9
CASSVATRGTGDEKLFF	TGTGCCAGCAGCGTAGCTACCCGGGGGACAGGAGATGAAAAACTGTTTTTT	TRBJ1-4	TRBD1	NA	TRBV9
CASSYYTGELFF	TGTGCCAGCAGTTATTACACCGGGGAGCTGTTTTTT	TRBJ2-2	NA	NA	TRBV7-8